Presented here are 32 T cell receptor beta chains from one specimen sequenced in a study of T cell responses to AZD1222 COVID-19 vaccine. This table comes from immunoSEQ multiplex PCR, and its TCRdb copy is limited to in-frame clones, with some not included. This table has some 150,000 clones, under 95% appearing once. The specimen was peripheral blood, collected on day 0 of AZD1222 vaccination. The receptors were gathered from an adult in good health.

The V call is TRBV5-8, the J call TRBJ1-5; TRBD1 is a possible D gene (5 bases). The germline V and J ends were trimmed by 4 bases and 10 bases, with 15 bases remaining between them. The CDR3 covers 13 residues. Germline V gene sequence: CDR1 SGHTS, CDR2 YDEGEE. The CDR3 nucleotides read TGTGCCAGCAGCCGGGACCCCAGCTATCCCCAGCATTTT. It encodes CASSRDPSYPQHF.

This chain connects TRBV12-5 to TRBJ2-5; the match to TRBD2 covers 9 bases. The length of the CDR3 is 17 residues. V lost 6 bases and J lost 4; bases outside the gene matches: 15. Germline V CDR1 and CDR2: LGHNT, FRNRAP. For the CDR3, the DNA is TGTGCTAGTGGCTCCGGGACTAGCAGGGGGGTGGGAGAGACCCAGTACTTC. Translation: CASGSGTSRGVGETQYF. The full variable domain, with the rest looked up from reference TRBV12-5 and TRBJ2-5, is DARVTQTPRHKVTEMGQEVTMRCQPILGHNTVFWYRQTMMQGLELLAYFRNRAPLDDSGMPKDRFSAEMPDATLATLKIQPSEPRDSAVYFCASGSGTSRGVGETQYFGPGTRLLVL.

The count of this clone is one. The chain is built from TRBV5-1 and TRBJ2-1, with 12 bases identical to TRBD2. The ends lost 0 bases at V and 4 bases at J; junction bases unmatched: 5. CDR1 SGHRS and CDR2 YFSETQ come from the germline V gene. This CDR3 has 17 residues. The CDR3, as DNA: TGCGCCAGCAGCTTGGGGGCTAGCGGGAGGGCTTACAATGAGCAGTTCTTC. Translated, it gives CASSLGASGRAYNEQFF.

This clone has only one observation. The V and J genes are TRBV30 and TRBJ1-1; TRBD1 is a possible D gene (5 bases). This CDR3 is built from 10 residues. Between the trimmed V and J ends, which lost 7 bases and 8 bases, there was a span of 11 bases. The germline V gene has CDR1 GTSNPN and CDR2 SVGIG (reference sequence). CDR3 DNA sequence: TGTGCCTTCGGGGCGGTGGAAGCTTTCTTT. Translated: CAFGAVEAFF.

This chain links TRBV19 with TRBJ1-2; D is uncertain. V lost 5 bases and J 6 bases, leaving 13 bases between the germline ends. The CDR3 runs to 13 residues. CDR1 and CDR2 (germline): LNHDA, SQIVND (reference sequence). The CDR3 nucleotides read TGTGCCAGTAGTCTTCCTCAGGTAGATGGCTACACCTTC. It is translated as CASSLPQVDGYTF.

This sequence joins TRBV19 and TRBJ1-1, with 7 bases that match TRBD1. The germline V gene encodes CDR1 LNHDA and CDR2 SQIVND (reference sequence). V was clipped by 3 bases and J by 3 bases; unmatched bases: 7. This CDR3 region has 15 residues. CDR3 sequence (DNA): TGTGCCAGTAGTATCAGTACAGGGGAGTACACTGAAGCTTTCTTT. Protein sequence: CASSISTGEYTEAFF.

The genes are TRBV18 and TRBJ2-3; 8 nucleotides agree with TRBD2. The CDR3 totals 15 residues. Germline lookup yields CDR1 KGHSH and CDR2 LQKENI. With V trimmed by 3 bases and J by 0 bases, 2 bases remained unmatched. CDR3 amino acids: CASSPSGVSTDTQYF. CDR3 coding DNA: TGTGCCAGCTCACCTAGCGGGGTTAGCACAGATACGCAGTATTTT.

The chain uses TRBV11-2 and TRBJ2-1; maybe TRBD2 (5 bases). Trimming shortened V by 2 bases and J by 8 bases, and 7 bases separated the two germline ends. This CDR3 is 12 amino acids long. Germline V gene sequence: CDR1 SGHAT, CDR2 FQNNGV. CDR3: CASSLSGDEQFF. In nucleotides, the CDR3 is TGTGCCAGCAGCTTATCCGGGGATGAGCAGTTCTTC.

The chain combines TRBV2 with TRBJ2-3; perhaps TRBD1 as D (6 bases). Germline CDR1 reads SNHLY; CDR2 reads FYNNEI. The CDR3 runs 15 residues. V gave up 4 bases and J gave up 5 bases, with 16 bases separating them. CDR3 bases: TGTGCCAGCAGTGCCGGGACACATAAGGGAGATACGCAGTATTTT. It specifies CASSAGTHKGDTQYF.

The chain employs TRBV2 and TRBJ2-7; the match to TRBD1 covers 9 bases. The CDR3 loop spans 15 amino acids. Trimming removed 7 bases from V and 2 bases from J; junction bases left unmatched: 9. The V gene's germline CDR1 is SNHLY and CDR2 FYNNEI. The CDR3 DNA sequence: TGTGCCAGCAACCGGGACAGGGAGGACCCCTACGAGCAGTACTTC. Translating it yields CASNRDREDPYEQYF.

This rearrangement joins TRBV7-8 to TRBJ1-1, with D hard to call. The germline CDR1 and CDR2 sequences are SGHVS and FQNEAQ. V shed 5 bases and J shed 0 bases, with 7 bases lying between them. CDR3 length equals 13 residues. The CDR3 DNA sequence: TGTGCCAGCAGCCCAGGATTGAACACTGAAGCTTTCTTT. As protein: CASSPGLNTEAFF.

The CDR3 DNA follows: TGTGCCAGCAGCTCTAGCGGGGAAACAGATACGCAGTATTTT. Amino acid sequence: CASSSSGETDTQYF. The V and J genes are TRBV5-6 and TRBJ2-3; TRBD2 agrees at 9 bases. J was trimmed by 3 bases and V by 3 bases; bases with no gene match: 2. CDR3 length: 14 residues. The germline V gene encodes CDR1 SGHDT and CDR2 YYEEEE.

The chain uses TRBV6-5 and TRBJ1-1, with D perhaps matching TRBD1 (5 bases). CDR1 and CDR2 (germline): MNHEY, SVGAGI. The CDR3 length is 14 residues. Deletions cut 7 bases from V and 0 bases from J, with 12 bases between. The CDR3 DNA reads TGTGCCAGCACCCCCGGGGGGGTGAACACTGAAGCTTTCTTT. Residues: CASTPGGVNTEAFF.

DNA for the CDR3: TGTGCCAGCAGCACTGGACAGGGGGCAGATACGCAGTATTTT. Its protein is CASSTGQGADTQYF. V and J are TRBV5-4 and TRBJ2-3; 10 nucleotides match TRBD1. The CDR3 spans 14 residues. Germline V CDR1 and CDR2: SGHNT, YYREEE (reference sequence). J was trimmed by 4 bases and V by 4 bases; bases with no gene match: 3.

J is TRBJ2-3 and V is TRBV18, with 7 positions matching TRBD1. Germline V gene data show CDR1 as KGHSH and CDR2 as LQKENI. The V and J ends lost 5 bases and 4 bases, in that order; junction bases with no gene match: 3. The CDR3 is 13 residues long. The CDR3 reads CASSEGQSDTQYF. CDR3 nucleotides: TGTGCCAGCTCAGAGGGACAGTCAGATACGCAGTATTTT.

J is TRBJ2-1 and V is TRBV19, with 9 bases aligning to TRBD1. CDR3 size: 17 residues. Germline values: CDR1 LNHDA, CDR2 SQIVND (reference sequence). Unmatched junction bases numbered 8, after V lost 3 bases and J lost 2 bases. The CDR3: CASSILPRDRAYNEQFF. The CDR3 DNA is TGTGCCAGTAGTATCCTCCCCCGGGACAGGGCCTACAATGAGCAGTTCTTC.

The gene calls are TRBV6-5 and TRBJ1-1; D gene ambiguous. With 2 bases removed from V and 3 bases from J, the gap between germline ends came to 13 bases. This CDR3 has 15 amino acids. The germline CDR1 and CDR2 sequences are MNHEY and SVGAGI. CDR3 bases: TGTGCCAGCAGTTACAGTACATCCCCCGACACTGAAGCTTTCTTT. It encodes CASSYSTSPDTEAFF.

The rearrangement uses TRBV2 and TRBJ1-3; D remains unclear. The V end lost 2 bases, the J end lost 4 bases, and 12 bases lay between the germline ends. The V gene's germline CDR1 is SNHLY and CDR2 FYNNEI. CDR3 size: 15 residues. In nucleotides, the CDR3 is TGTGCCAGCAGTGAAATAGGGAGAGCAGGAAACACCATATATTTT. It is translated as CASSEIGRAGNTIYF.

This CDR3 is CASSQGEGSYGYTF. The CDR3 DNA reads as TGTGCCAGCAGCCAAGGTGAAGGGAGCTATGGCTACACCTTC. The genes are TRBV3-1 (or the pseudogene TRBV3-2) and TRBJ1-2; D unresolved. Germline V CDR1 and CDR2: LGHDT, YNNKEL (reference sequence). This CDR3 comprises 14 residues. V was pared by 1 base and J by 4 bases, with 10 bases between.

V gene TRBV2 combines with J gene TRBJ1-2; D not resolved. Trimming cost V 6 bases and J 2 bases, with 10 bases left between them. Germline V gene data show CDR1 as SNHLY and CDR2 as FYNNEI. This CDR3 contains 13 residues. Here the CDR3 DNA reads TGTGCCAGCAGATTACAGCCCAACTATGGCTACACCTTC. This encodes CASRLQPNYGYTF. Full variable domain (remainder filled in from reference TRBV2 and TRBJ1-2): EPEVTQTPSHQVTQMGQEVILRCVPISNHLYFYWYRQILGQKVEFLVSFYNNEISEKSEIFDDQFSVERPDGSNFTLKIRSTKLEDSAMYFCASRLQPNYGYTFGSGTRLTVV.

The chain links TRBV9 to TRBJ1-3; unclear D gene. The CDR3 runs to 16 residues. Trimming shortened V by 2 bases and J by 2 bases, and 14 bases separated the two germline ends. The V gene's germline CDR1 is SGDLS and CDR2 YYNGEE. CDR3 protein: CASSVGDPLTGNTIYF. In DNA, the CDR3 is TGTGCCAGCAGCGTCGGGGATCCCCTGACTGGAAACACCATATATTTT.

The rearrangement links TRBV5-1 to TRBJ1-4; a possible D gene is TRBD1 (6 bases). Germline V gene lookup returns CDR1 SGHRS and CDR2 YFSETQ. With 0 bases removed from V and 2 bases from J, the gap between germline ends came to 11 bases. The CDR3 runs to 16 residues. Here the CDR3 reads CASSLALGGTNEKLFF. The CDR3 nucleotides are TGCGCCAGCAGCTTGGCCCTCGGGGGCACTAATGAAAAACTGTTTTTT.

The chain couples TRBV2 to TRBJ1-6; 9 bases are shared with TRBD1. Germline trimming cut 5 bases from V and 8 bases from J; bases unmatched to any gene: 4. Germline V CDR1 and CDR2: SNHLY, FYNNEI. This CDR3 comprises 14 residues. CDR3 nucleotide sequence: TGTGCCAGCAGTCGTGACAGGGGGGATTCACCCCTCCACTTT. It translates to CASSRDRGDSPLHF.

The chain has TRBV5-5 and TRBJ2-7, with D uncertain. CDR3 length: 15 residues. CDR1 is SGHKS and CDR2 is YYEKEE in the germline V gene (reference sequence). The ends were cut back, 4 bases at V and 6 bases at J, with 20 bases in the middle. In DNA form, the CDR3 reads TGTGCCAGCAGCGAGAGGAAGAAAACGGTAATCGAGCAGTACTTC. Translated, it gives CASSERKKTVIEQYF.

The CDR3 bases are TGTGCCAGCAGCCCCACAGGGGAAAACAATCAGCCCCAGCATTTT. Encoded protein: CASSPTGENNQPQHF. The chain joins TRBV5-8 to TRBJ1-5; 7 bases match TRBD1. Germline V CDR1 and CDR2: SGHTS, YDEGEE. The V and J ends lost 4 bases and 3 bases, in that order; junction bases with no gene match: 7. The CDR3 runs to 15 residues.

The DNA for the CDR3 is TGCAGCGTTGGACTGGCAGAAGAGACCCAGTACTTC. Residues: CSVGLAEETQYF. The chain couples TRBV29-1 to TRBJ2-5, with D hard to call. The length of the CDR3 is 12 residues. V lost 4 bases, J lost 3 bases, and 9 bases lay in between. CDR1 is SQVTM and CDR2 is ANQGSEA in the germline V gene.

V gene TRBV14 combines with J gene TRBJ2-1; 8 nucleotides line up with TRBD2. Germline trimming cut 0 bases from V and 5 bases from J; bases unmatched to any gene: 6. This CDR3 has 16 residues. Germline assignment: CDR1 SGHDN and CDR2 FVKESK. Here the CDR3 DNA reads TGTGCCAGCAGCCAAGAGGTTAGCGGGGTCAACAATGAGCAGTTCTTC. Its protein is CASSQEVSGVNNEQFF.

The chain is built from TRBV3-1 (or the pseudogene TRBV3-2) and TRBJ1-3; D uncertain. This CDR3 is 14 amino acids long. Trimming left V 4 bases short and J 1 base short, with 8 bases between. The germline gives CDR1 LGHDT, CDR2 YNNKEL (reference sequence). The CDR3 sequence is CASSPEGSGNTIYF. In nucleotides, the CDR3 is TGTGCCAGCAGCCCGGAAGGATCTGGAAACACCATATATTTT.

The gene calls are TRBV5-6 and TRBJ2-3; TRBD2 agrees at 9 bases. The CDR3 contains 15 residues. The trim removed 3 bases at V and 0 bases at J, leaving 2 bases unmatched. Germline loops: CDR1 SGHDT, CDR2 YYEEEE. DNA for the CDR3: TGTGCCAGCAGCTGGGGACTAGCTAGCACAGATACGCAGTATTTT. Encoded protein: CASSWGLASTDTQYF.

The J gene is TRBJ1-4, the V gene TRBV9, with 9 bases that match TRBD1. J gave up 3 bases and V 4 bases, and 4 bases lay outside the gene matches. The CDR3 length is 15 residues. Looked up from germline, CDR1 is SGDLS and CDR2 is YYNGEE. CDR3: CASSFGQGPNEKLFF. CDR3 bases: TGTGCCAGCAGCTTTGGACAGGGGCCTAATGAAAAACTGTTTTTT.

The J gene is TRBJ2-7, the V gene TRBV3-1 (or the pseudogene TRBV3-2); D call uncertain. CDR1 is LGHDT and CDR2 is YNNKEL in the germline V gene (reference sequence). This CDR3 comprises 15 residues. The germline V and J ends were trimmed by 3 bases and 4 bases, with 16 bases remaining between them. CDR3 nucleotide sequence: TGTGCCAGCAGCCATTCCCCCGGGCGTGCGTACGAGCAGTACTTC. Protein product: CASSHSPGRAYEQYF.

The CDR3 spells CASSSGQWRSPLHF. Written as DNA, the CDR3 is TGTGCCAGCAGCTCGGGACAGTGGCGGTCACCCCTCCACTTT. The chain uses TRBV7-2 and TRBJ1-6, with TRBD1 identical over 7 bases. The ends lost 4 bases at V and 10 bases at J; junction bases unmatched: 7. Germline CDR1 SGHTA, CDR2 FQGNSA. This CDR3 is built from 14 residues.